Detailed here is one TCR beta chain. Germline CDR1 SEHNR, CDR2 FQNEAQ (reference sequence). The CDR3 covers 19 residues. The V segment lost 5 bases and the J segment 1 base; nucleotides outside the gene matches: 12. These data come from a study of shared T cell receptors in the human thymus. The assay was immunoSEQ multiplex PCR, and TCRdb's table has in-frame clones only and misses some. Of approximately 580,000 clones in the sample, roughly 74% were seen once. These same data were also listed under a study on human thymus T cells. That work adds: The thymus was resected at corrective cardiac surgery. An apparent bias in V and J gene usage was seen in thymic and blood repertoires.

This sequence joins TRBV7-9 and TRBJ2-6; 9 positions agree with TRBD1. This TCR derives from a boy younger than two with a congenital heart defect. Sequenced: thymocytes. The CDR3 region is CASSRPYGTGSSGANVLTF. The CDR3, as DNA: TGTGCCAGCAGCAGACCCTATGGGACAGGGTCTTCTGGGGCCAACGTCCTGACTTTC.